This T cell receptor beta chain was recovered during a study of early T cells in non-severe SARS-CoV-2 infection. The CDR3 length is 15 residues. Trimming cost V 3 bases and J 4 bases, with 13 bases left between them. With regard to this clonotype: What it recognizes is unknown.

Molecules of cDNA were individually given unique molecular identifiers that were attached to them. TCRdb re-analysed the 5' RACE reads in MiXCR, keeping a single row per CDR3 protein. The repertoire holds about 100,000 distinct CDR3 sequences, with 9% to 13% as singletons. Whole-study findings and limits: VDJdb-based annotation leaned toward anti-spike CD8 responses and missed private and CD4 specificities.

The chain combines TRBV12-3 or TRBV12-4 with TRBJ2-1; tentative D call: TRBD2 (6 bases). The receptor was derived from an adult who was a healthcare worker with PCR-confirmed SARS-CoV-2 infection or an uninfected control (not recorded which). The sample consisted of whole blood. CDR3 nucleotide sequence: TGTGCCAGCAGTTTGCTCGGGAGAGGGTACAATGAGCAGTTCTTC. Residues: CASSLLGRGYNEQFF.